These T cell receptor beta chains were read from a single sample in a study of Ad26.COV2.S vaccination and SARS-CoV-2 variants. Assay: immunoSEQ multiplex PCR; the TCRdb copy retains only in-frame clones and omits some. The table shows approximately 420,000 clones, with around nine tenths occurring only once. The source was peripheral blood, collected in a trial of Ad26.COV2.S vaccine versus placebo. These receptors all stem from a person aged 18-60 years who received the Ad26.COV2.S COVID-19 vaccine or a placebo. Both conserved end residues are part of each CDR3. Fields, in order: clone size, V gene, D gene, J gene, CDR3 protein, CDR3 DNA. D genes are given only for firm matches. The size of a clone is reported for some rows only, either as once, few or many, or as a class for expanded clones.

>NA|TRBV4-1|TRBD1|TRBJ2-4
CASSQPFRQGAKNIQYF
TGCGCCAGCAGCCAACCTTTTCGACAGGGCGCCAAAAACATTCAGTACTTC
>NA|TRBV5-6|TRBD1|TRBJ1-2
CASSLNPGQSGGYTF
TGTGCCAGCAGCCTAAACCCGGGACAGTCGGGTGGCTACACCTTC
>NA|TRBV5-5|TRBD1|TRBJ2-1
CASSLGSQGAYNEQFF
TGTGCCAGCAGCTTGGGGTCACAGGGGGCCTACAATGAGCAGTTCTTC
>NA|TRBV5-1|TRBD1|TRBJ2-5
CASSGGDRAETQYF
TGCGCCAGCAGCGGGGGGGACAGGGCGGAGACCCAGTACTTC
>NA|TRBV7-9|TRBD1|TRBJ1-2
CASSPTGQTDGYTF
TGTGCCAGCAGCCCAACGGGACAGACTGATGGCTACACCTTC
>NA|TRBV19|TRBD1|TRBJ1-1
CASSGDRVNTEAFF
TGTGCCAGTAGCGGGGACAGGGTGAACACTGAAGCTTTCTTT
>once|TRBV10-1|NA|TRBJ2-5
CASSDPMTGQETQYF
TGCGCCAGCAGTGACCCTATGACAGGTCAAGAGACCCAGTACTTC
>NA|TRBV4-1|TRBD1|TRBJ2-7
CASSQLRTGPYEQYF
TGCGCCAGCAGCCAACTCCGGACAGGCCCCTACGAGCAGTACTTC
>NA|TRBV27|TRBD1|TRBJ2-7
CASSLRGRPYEQYF
TGTGCCAGCAGTTTAAGGGGGCGCCCCTACGAGCAGTACTTC
>NA|TRBV6-5|TRBD2|TRBJ2-1
CASNQVAGGQNEQFF
TGTGCCAGCAACCAGGTGGCGGGGGGGCAGAATGAGCAGTTCTTC
>NA|TRBV5-1|NA|TRBJ1-1
CASSLRSMNTEAFF
TGCGCCAGCAGCTTGAGGTCGATGAACACTGAAGCTTTCTTT
>NA|TRBV6-5|NA|TRBJ1-1
CASSLLRGTEAFF
TGTGCCAGCAGTCTCCTGAGGGGCACTGAAGCTTTCTTT
>NA|TRBV24-1|NA|TRBJ1-2
CATSDSSDIYGYTF
TGTGCCACCAGTGATTCCTCGGACATCTATGGCTACACCTTC
>NA|TRBV5-1|NA|TRBJ1-2
CASSLGAGPNYGYTF
TGCGCCAGCAGCTTGGGAGCAGGGCCTAACTATGGCTACACCTTC
>NA|TRBV10-3|NA|TRBJ1-2
CAIGGYGYTF
TGTGCCATCGGAGGATATGGCTACACCTTC
>few|TRBV6-5|NA|TRBJ1-2
CASGEDSLLGYGYTF
TGTGCCAGCGGGGAGGACAGCTTGCTTGGCTATGGCTACACCTTC
>NA|TRBV13|NA|TRBJ2-1
CASSWGRGHEQFF
TGTGCCAGCAGCTGGGGGCGGGGACATGAGCAGTTCTTC
>NA|TRBV5-1|NA|TRBJ2-2
CASSETGQVGELFF
TGCGCCAGCAGCGAAACAGGCCAGGTCGGGGAGCTGTTTTTT
>NA|TRBV7-6|NA|TRBJ1-6
CASSLAPGTGGGSPLHF
TGTGCCAGCAGCTTAGCACCCGGGACGGGGGGTGGTTCACCCCTCCACTTT
>NA|TRBV27|NA|TRBJ2-7
CASSPRGSSSYEQYF
TGTGCCAGCAGTCCCCGCGGGTCCAGCTCCTACGAGCAGTACTTC
>few|TRBV29-1|NA|TRBJ1-6
CSVATGYNSPLHF
TGCAGCGTTGCGACGGGGTATAATTCACCCCTCCACTTT
>NA|TRBV6-2/TRBV6-3|NA|TRBJ2-7
CASSFGTGTYEQYF
TGTGCCAGCAGTTTTGGGACGGGTACCTACGAGCAGTACTTC
>NA|TRBV30|NA|TRBJ1-5
CAWSLGRLDQPQHF
TGTGCCTGGAGTTTGGGCAGGCTAGATCAGCCCCAGCATTTT
>NA|TRBV5-1|NA|TRBJ2-1
CASSSSTGRLYNEQFF
TGCGCCAGCAGCTCATCGACCGGGCGGTTATACAATGAGCAGTTCTTC
>NA|TRBV28|TRBD2|TRBJ2-3
CASSLLFGTSDSDTQYF
TGTGCCAGCAGTTTGTTGTTCGGGACTAGCGATTCAGATACGCAGTATTTT
>NA|TRBV19|TRBD1|TRBJ1-5
CASSMPGQGRDQPQHF
TGTGCCAGTAGTATGCCGGGACAGGGACGTGACCAGCCCCAGCATTTT
>NA|TRBV6-5|TRBD2|TRBJ2-1
CASRASGGAGEQFF
TGTGCCAGCAGGGCAAGCGGGGGGGCCGGTGAGCAGTTCTTC
>NA|TRBV27|NA|TRBJ1-1
CASSSPGTANTEAFF
TGTGCCAGCAGTAGTCCCGGGACGGCGAACACTGAAGCTTTCTTT
>NA|TRBV13|NA|TRBJ2-1
CASSFGTFEQFF
TGTGCCAGCAGCTTCGGGACTTTTGAGCAGTTCTTC
>NA|TRBV3-1/TRBV3-2|NA|TRBJ2-1
CASSQDLGQYNEQFF
TGTGCCAGCAGCCAAGATTTGGGGCAGTACAATGAGCAGTTCTTC
>NA|TRBV3-1/TRBV3-2|NA|TRBJ1-2
CASSQGTAYGYTF
TGTGCCAGCAGCCAAGGGACGGCCTATGGCTACACCTTC
>NA|TRBV10-3|NA|TRBJ2-5
CAISPSDGPVETQYF
TGTGCCATCAGTCCGTCGGACGGCCCGGTAGAGACCCAGTACTTC
>few|TRBV5-4|TRBD2|TRBJ2-1
CASSPGTSLGEQFF
TGTGCCAGCAGCCCGGGGACTAGTTTAGGCGAGCAGTTCTTC
>NA|TRBV10-1|TRBD1|TRBJ1-5
CASRIDRAGDNQPQHF
TGCGCCAGCAGAATAGACAGGGCGGGCGACAATCAGCCCCAGCATTTT
>NA|TRBV7-9|TRBD1|TRBJ1-2
CASSLGQGARGYTF
TGTGCCAGCAGCTTAGGACAGGGGGCCCGAGGCTACACCTTC
>NA|TRBV6-2/TRBV6-3|NA|TRBJ2-1
CASSYMAGGDREQFF
TGTGCCAGCAGTTACATGGCGGGTGGGGATCGTGAGCAGTTCTTC
>NA|TRBV6-4|NA|TRBJ1-5
CASSGEAGQPQHF
TGTGCCAGCAGCGGGGAGGCAGGGCAGCCCCAGCATTTT
>NA|TRBV6-5|NA|TRBJ2-7
CASSYTGEAYEQYF
TGTGCCAGCAGTTATACAGGGGAGGCCTACGAGCAGTACTTC
>NA|TRBV5-1|NA|TRBJ1-1
CASSSQGGDTEAFF
TGCGCCAGCAGCTCCCAAGGGGGGGACACTGAAGCTTTCTTT
>NA|TRBV30|TRBD2|TRBJ2-3
CAWKVLAGTSTDTQYF
TGTGCCTGGAAGGTTCTAGCGGGAACTAGCACAGATACGCAGTATTTT
>NA|TRBV5-4|TRBD1|TRBJ2-2
CASSTNRGMDTGELFF
TGTGCCAGCAGCACGAACAGGGGGATGGACACCGGGGAGCTGTTTTTT
>NA|TRBV27|NA|TRBJ1-2
CASSLGGNYGYTF
TGTGCCAGCAGTTTGGGGGGAAACTATGGCTACACCTTC
>NA|TRBV4-1|NA|TRBJ1-2
CASSQEMGFYGYTF
TGCGCCAGCAGCCAAGAGATGGGCTTCTATGGCTACACCTTC
>NA|TRBV7-2|NA|TRBJ2-5
CASSLTPGAQYF
TGTGCCAGCAGCTTGACCCCCGGGGCCCAGTACTTC
>NA|TRBV18|TRBD2|TRBJ2-7
CASSPKSGGFYEQYF
TGTGCCAGCTCACCAAAAAGCGGGGGTTTCTACGAGCAGTACTTC
>few|TRBV27|NA|TRBJ2-7
CASSLGRNYEQYF
TGTGCCAGCAGTTTAGGGCGGAACTACGAGCAGTACTTC
>NA|TRBV19|TRBD1|TRBJ1-1
CASSTGTGKAFF
TGTGCCAGTAGTACCGGGACAGGGAAAGCTTTCTTT
>NA|TRBV19|NA|TRBJ1-5
CASSAQGTNQPQHF
TGTGCCAGTAGTGCGCAGGGCACCAATCAGCCCCAGCATTTT